A single sample gave rise to the 27 T cell receptor beta chains below, sequenced in a study of OX40 agonist ivuxolimab in advanced cancers. TCRdb keeps only in-frame clones here, not all; method: immunoSEQ multiplex PCR. Of tens of thousands of clones detected, over 75% appear once; the ten largest clones hold approximately 5.5%. The source material was CD4+ or CD8+ T cells sorted from blood, sampled in a trial of the OX40 agonist ivuxolimab. The receptor source for this set is an adult with an advanced solid tumor such as melanoma, head and neck, liver or kidney cancer.

The chain couples TRBV7-9 to TRBJ2-5, with D uncertain. Trimming removed 5 bases at V and 1 base at J, with 5 bases between. Germline CDR1 reads SEHNR; CDR2 reads FQNEAQ (reference sequence). The CDR3 is made up of 12 amino acids. In DNA form, the CDR3 reads TGTGCCAGCAGCCCAGGCCAAGAGACCCAGTACTTC. Translation: CASSPGQETQYF.

This clone was seen a few times. This chain uses TRBV5-4 with TRBJ1-2; weak D call: TRBD1 (5 bases). V was trimmed by 2 bases and J by 4 bases, leaving 9 bases between them. Germline lookup yields CDR1 SGHNT and CDR2 YYREEE (reference sequence). The CDR3 has 13 residues. The DNA for the CDR3 is TGTGCCAGCAGCTTTGATGGGGGCTATGGCTACACCTTC. Amino acid sequence: CASSFDGGYGYTF.

The chain uses TRBV15 and TRBJ2-1; 9 positions match TRBD1. The CDR3 contains 15 residues. V gave up 5 bases and J gave up 8 bases; unmatched junction bases: 10. Per germline, CDR1 LNHNV and CDR2 YYDKDF (reference sequence). CDR3 DNA: TGTGCCACCAGCGTCCTGACCGGGACAGGGTATGAGCAGTTCTTC. Protein sequence: CATSVLTGTGYEQFF.

The V gene is TRBV30, the J gene TRBJ1-4, with D possibly matching TRBD1 (6 bases). The CDR3 has 13 residues. Trimming shortened V by 1 base and J by 8 bases, and 11 bases separated the two germline ends. Germline CDR1 GTSNPN, CDR2 SVGIG (reference sequence). The CDR3: CAWSANRDEKLFF. The DNA of the CDR3 is TGTGCCTGGAGTGCGAACAGGGACGAAAAACTGTTTTTT.

The V gene is TRBV9, the J gene TRBJ1-5; D unclear. Germline CDR1 SGDLS, CDR2 YYNGEE. Between the trimmed V and J ends, which lost 4 bases and 2 bases, there was a span of 4 bases. CDR3 length equals 12 residues. CDR3 loop: CASSPGNQPQHF. CDR3 bases: TGTGCCAGCAGCCCCGGCAATCAGCCCCAGCATTTT.

The chain is built from TRBV29-1 and TRBJ2-1; 7 positions match TRBD2. J gave up 4 bases and V 4 bases, and 7 bases lay outside the gene matches. Germline CDR1 is SQVTM and CDR2 is ANQGSEA. The CDR3 consists of 14 residues. The CDR3 reads CSVAAGVSYNEQFF. The CDR3 DNA reads TGCAGCGTTGCCGCGGGGGTTAGTTACAATGAGCAGTTCTTC.

The gene calls are TRBV15 and TRBJ1-1; possible D gene TRBD1, 6 bases. The CDR3 has 14 amino acids. Deletions cut 5 bases from V and 6 bases from J, with 16 bases between. Germline V lookup: CDR1 LNHNV, CDR2 YYDKDF (reference sequence). CDR3 residues: CATSPPARTAEAFF. The CDR3, as DNA: TGTGCCACCAGCCCCCCGGCCCGGACAGCTGAAGCTTTCTTT.

J is TRBJ2-3 and V is TRBV27; 12 bases map to TRBD2. Germline CDR1 reads MNHEY; CDR2 reads SMNVEV (reference sequence). After removal of 6 bases from V and 7 bases from J, the junction contained 11 bases not matched to a gene. This CDR3 region has 16 residues. CDR3 region: CASRPLAGGLLHTQYF. CDR3 bases: TGTGCCAGCAGACCACTAGCGGGAGGCCTCCTTCATACGCAGTATTTT.

This sequence joins TRBV19 and TRBJ2-1, with 7 bases lining up with TRBD1. This CDR3 has 14 residues. Germline CDR1 reads LNHDA; CDR2 reads SQIVND (reference sequence). The V segment lost 9 bases and the J segment 2 bases; nucleotides outside the gene matches: 7. In DNA form, the CDR3 reads TGTGCCAGCGGAAGACAGGGAGCCTACAATGAGCAGTTCTTC. Translating it yields CASGRQGAYNEQFF.

This clone was counted once. The V call is TRBV2, the J call TRBJ1-5; D is unresolved. This CDR3 spans 15 amino acids. Germline values: CDR1 SNHLY, CDR2 FYNNEI. V was cut by 3 bases and J by 2 bases, with 11 bases left in between. DNA of the CDR3: TGTGCCAGCAGTGACGGCAGGACGCGCAATCAGCCCCAGCATTTT. It codes for CASSDGRTRNQPQHF.

The CDR3 protein is CASSSRQGPTGELFF. CDR3 DNA: TGTGCCAGCAGCTCTAGACAGGGGCCCACCGGGGAGCTGTTTTTT. The chain employs TRBV27 and TRBJ2-2, with 8 bases lining up with TRBD1. Germline V lookup: CDR1 MNHEY, CDR2 SMNVEV (reference sequence). V lost 6 bases and J lost 4; bases outside the gene matches: 7. The CDR3 consists of 15 residues.

This chain connects TRBV11-2 to TRBJ2-2; no definite D call. The CDR3 sequence is 15 residues long. V shed 4 bases and J shed 7 bases, with 16 bases lying between them. Germline-derived CDR1 and CDR2 are SGHAT and FQNNGV. CDR3 region: CASSSLAGVGGELFF. In DNA form, the CDR3 reads TGTGCCAGCAGCTCCTTAGCCGGTGTTGGCGGGGAGCTGTTTTTT.

The chain has TRBV6-5 and TRBJ2-6, with unresolved D. Trimming shortened V by 4 bases and J by 0 bases, and 7 bases separated the two germline ends. This CDR3 has 15 residues. From germline, CDR1 is MNHEY and CDR2 SVGAGI. The CDR3 is CASSFRPSGANVLTF. Here the CDR3 DNA reads TGTGCCAGCAGTTTCAGGCCCTCTGGGGCCAACGTCCTGACTTTC.

This clone has a handful of counts. The chain employs TRBV10-3 and TRBJ1-5; weak D call: TRBD1 (5 bases). Looked up from germline, CDR1 is ENHRY and CDR2 is SYGVKD. There are 14 residues in the CDR3. Trimming pared 4 bases from V and 5 bases from J, leaving 12 bases between. CDR3 sequence (DNA): TGTGCCATCAGTGGGAACCAAGGGGATCAGCCCCAGCATTTT. Translation gives CAISGNQGDQPQHF.

The CDR3 DNA reads as TGTGCCAGCAGCTCCGGGACAGGGGGCTTTAATTCACCCCTCCACTTT. Its translation: CASSSGTGGFNSPLHF. The chain has TRBV4-2 and TRBJ1-6; 12 positions agree with TRBD1. This CDR3 has 16 residues. Looked up from germline, CDR1 is LGHNA and CDR2 is YNFKEQ. J was trimmed by 6 bases and V by 5 bases; bases with no gene match: 5.

J is TRBJ2-2 and V is TRBV7-2; D unresolved. This CDR3 contains 13 residues. Germline CDR1 is SGHTA and CDR2 is FQGNSA. V lost 5 bases to trimming and J lost 1 base, with 5 bases between them. CDR3 in amino acids: CASSILNTGELFF. The CDR3 nucleotides read TGTGCCAGCAGCATCTTGAACACCGGGGAGCTGTTTTTT.

The chain has TRBV1 and TRBJ2-3. TRBV1 corresponds to a pseudogene. The CDR3 runs to 15 residues. The CDR3 loop is CTSSQDLVGPKMQYF. The CDR3 DNA is TGCACCAGCAGCCAAGATCTGGTGGGTCCTAAGATGCAGTATTTT.

The chain has TRBV7-9 and TRBJ1-5; 9 positions agree with TRBD1. Germline assignment: CDR1 SEHNR and CDR2 FQNEAQ (reference sequence). This CDR3 is built from 14 residues. Trimming took 3 bases from V and 9 from J; bases not matched to a gene: 6. The CDR3 nucleotides are TGTGCCAGCAGCTTTGGACAGGGGATTGGGCCCCAGCATTTT. Its translation is CASSFGQGIGPQHF.

V is TRBV5-8 and J is TRBJ2-7, with D tentatively TRBD1 (6 bases). This CDR3 spans 13 amino acids. The germline V gene has CDR1 SGHTS and CDR2 YDEGEE. V was pared by 5 bases and J by 4 bases, with 13 bases between. Here the CDR3 DNA reads TGTGCCAGCAGATTAACAGGGATTTACGAGCAGTACTTC. Translation: CASRLTGIYEQYF.

V usage is TRBV29-1 and J usage is TRBJ2-3, with D unclear. The CDR3 sequence is 16 residues long. Germline V CDR1 and CDR2: SQVTM, ANQGSEA. Trimming left V 1 base short and J 2 bases short, with 16 bases between. CDR3: CSVEGRDGLNTDTQYF. CDR3 DNA sequence: TGCAGCGTTGAAGGAAGGGATGGGTTAAACACAGATACGCAGTATTTT.

The V and J genes are TRBV11-1 and TRBJ2-5; the match to TRBD2 covers 10 bases. Germline CDR1 is SGHAT and CDR2 is FQDESV (reference sequence). Trimming at V came to 5 bases and at J to 4 bases, leaving 10 bases not matched to a gene. The CDR3 length is 16 residues. CDR3: CASSPGSGGALETQYF. DNA for the CDR3: TGTGCCAGCAGCCCGGGCAGCGGGGGGGCCCTAGAGACCCAGTACTTC.

This chain's CDR3 is CASSPDNRVGSEQYF. Here the CDR3 DNA reads TGTGCCAGCAGCCCCGATAACCGGGTTGGGTCCGAGCAGTACTTC. The genes are TRBV25-1 and TRBJ2-7; no reliable D call. V was trimmed by 6 bases and J by 6 bases, leaving 21 bases between them. Germline-derived CDR1 and CDR2 are MGHDK and SYGVNS. The CDR3 covers 15 residues.

The rearrangement uses TRBV5-6 and TRBJ2-7; D is undetermined. The V end lost 2 bases, the J end lost 4 bases, and 13 bases lay between the germline ends. Germline V CDR1 and CDR2: SGHDT, YYEEEE. This CDR3 spans 14 amino acids. The CDR3 sequence is CASSFMGLGYEQYF. The DNA of the CDR3 is TGTGCCAGCAGCTTCATGGGCTTAGGATACGAGCAGTACTTC.

The chain employs TRBV2 and TRBJ2-6; D is ambiguous. This CDR3 contains 15 residues. Germline lookup yields CDR1 SNHLY and CDR2 FYNNEI. V lost 4 bases, J lost 4 bases, and 11 bases lay in between. CDR3 protein: CASSGDPRGANVLTF. CDR3 nucleotides: TGTGCCAGCAGTGGAGACCCCAGGGGGGCCAACGTCCTGACTTTC. Full variable domain (outside the CDR3, taken from reference TRBV2 and TRBJ2-6): EPEVTQTPSHQVTQMGQEVILRCVPISNHLYFYWYRQILGQKVEFLVSFYNNEISEKSEIFDDQFSVERPDGSNFTLKIRSTKLEDSAMYFCASSGDPRGANVLTFGAGSRLTVL.

The chain links TRBV29-1 to TRBJ1-2; 7 bases line up with TRBD1. The CDR3 sequence is 14 residues long. Germline lookup yields CDR1 SQVTM and CDR2 ANQGSEA. Losses at the gene ends were 3 bases for V and 6 bases for J; bases not matched to a gene: 10. The CDR3 loop is CSVERDSPTNGYTF. DNA for the CDR3: TGCAGCGTTGAGAGGGACAGCCCAACAAATGGCTACACCTTC.

This clone is classed as medium-sized. The chain employs TRBV9 and TRBJ2-2; D unresolved. The ends were cut back, 0 bases at V and 3 bases at J, with 6 bases in the middle. CDR1 and CDR2 (germline): SGDLS, YYNGEE. The CDR3 covers 14 residues. CDR3: CASSVELDTGELFF. CDR3 DNA sequence: TGTGCCAGCAGCGTAGAGCTGGACACCGGGGAGCTGTTTTTT.

The gene calls are TRBV5-1 and TRBJ2-1; D unclear. The germline V and J ends were trimmed by 0 bases and 6 bases, with 7 bases remaining between them. Germline V gene sequence: CDR1 SGHRS, CDR2 YFSETQ. CDR3 length: 13 amino acids. In nucleotides, the CDR3 is TGCGCCAGCAGCTTGGTCGGAAGCAATGAGCAGTTCTTC. It encodes CASSLVGSNEQFF.